The rows below give T cell receptor beta chains drawn from one sample of a study of blood T cell repertoires in COVID-19. The repertoire was sequenced with immunoSEQ multiplex PCR; TCRdb's copy has only in-frame clones and lacks some. The profile shows 170,000 or so clones, 87% of them singletons. The source material was PBMCs or T cells enriched from blood (not recorded which). The receptor set was obtained from a woman in her 50s who had recovered from COVID-19. Both conserved end residues are part of each CDR3. A D gene is named only where the DNA matches it firmly. Clone size appears in some rows only: once, few, many, or a class for an expanded clone.

-,TRBV7-8,-,CASSLGSISGNSPLHF
-,TRBV4-2,TRBD2,CASSLAGGEKTQYF
-,TRBV5-1,TRBD1,CASSSTGYGTDTQYF
-,TRBV18,TRBD1,CASSHSLRQGANEKLFF
once,TRBV30,-,CAWTEGGVVFF
-,TRBV18,-,CASSEGAGREKLFF
-,TRBV6-2/TRBV6-3,TRBD1,CASSSQGAVKTQYF
-,TRBV2,-,CASSGGTHEAFF
-,TRBV5-1,-,CASSLEGGGEKLFF
-,TRBV5-6,-,CASSRVRDKNTGELFF